A single sample gave rise to the 29 T cell receptor beta chains below, sequenced in a study of cytomegalovirus exposure and HLA in healthy donors. Method: immunoSEQ multiplex PCR; TCRdb's copy keeps in-frame clones and lacks some. The sample has around 200,000 clones, roughly four fifths seen once. The specimen was PBMCs. These receptors all come from a woman aged 18-29 years in good health and CMV-seropositive.

This clone was recorded at least ten times. The genes are TRBV5-1 and TRBJ2-2; tentative D call: TRBD2 (5 bases). Trimming took 5 bases from V and 7 from J, leaving 12 bases between them. Germline-derived CDR1 and CDR2 are SGHRS and YFSETQ. This CDR3 spans 13 amino acids. CDR3 DNA: TGCGCCAGCAGGTCGGGGTCTGACGGGGAGCTGTTTTTT. This translates into CASRSGSDGELFF.

The chain couples TRBV6-1 to TRBJ2-7, with D perhaps matching TRBD2 (5 bases). V lost 0 bases and J 5 bases, leaving 11 bases between the germline ends. Germline V gives CDR1 MNHNS, CDR2 SASEGT. The CDR3 extends over 14 amino acids. The CDR3 loop reads CASSEAALVHEQYF. CDR3 DNA: TGTGCCAGCAGTGAAGCAGCACTAGTACACGAGCAGTACTTC.

This chain uses TRBV7-9 with TRBJ1-1, with D perhaps matching TRBD1 (5 bases). V lost 7 bases to trimming and J lost 8 bases, with 14 bases between them. Germline V gene data show CDR1 as SEHNR and CDR2 as FQNEAQ (reference sequence). This CDR3 is 12 amino acids long. CDR3 bases: TGTGCCAGCACCTGGCAGGGAGGGGAAGCTTTCTTT. This sequence encodes CASTWQGGEAFF.

The genes are TRBV6-5 and TRBJ1-2, with a tentative D call TRBD1 (6 bases). Trimming took off 5 bases at V and 8 bases at J, with 12 bases between the two ends. There are 12 residues in the CDR3. CDR1 is MNHEY and CDR2 is SVGAGI in the germline V gene. The CDR3 is CASSQTGWGYTF. CDR3 DNA sequence: TGTGCCAGCAGTCAGACAGGTTGGGGCTACACCTTC.

This sequence joins TRBV11-2 and TRBJ1-1; a possible D gene is TRBD1 (5 bases). The CDR3 is made up of 14 amino acids. V lost 1 base and J 4 bases, leaving 10 bases between the germline ends. Per the germline V gene, CDR1 is SGHAT and CDR2 is FQNNGV. As DNA, the CDR3 is TGTGCCAGCAGCTTAGTACCCGGGGGCACTGAAGCTTTCTTT. Encoded protein: CASSLVPGGTEAFF.

The chain is built from TRBV6-6 and TRBJ1-2; D remains unclear. V gave up 2 bases and J gave up 7 bases, with 5 bases separating them. The CDR3 extends over 11 amino acids. Germline V gives CDR1 MNHNY, CDR2 SVGAGI (reference sequence). Here the CDR3 reads CASSYEGGYTF. DNA for the CDR3: TGTGCCAGCAGTTACGAGGGTGGCTACACCTTC.

V is TRBV6-5 and J is TRBJ1-5; D not resolved. There are 15 residues in the CDR3. Germline V gives CDR1 MNHEY, CDR2 SVGAGI. V was cut by 6 bases and J by 4 bases, with 16 bases left in between. The CDR3 DNA reads as TGTGCCAGCAGGTCCATCGGACGGGAGAATCAGCCCCAGCATTTT. Amino acid sequence: CASRSIGRENQPQHF.

This chain links TRBV11-2 with TRBJ2-2; D is possibly TRBD1 (5 bases). This CDR3 spans 17 amino acids. Between the trimmed V and J ends, which lost 5 bases and 7 bases, there was a span of 23 bases. Germline V gene lookup returns CDR1 SGHAT and CDR2 FQNNGV. The CDR3 DNA sequence: TGTGCCAGCAGCAACCCGGACACTGTCCTGTTGGGCGGGGAGCTGTTTTTT. It specifies CASSNPDTVLLGGELFF.

This CDR3 reads CASSRSGTSGGAGTDTQYF. The CDR3 DNA reads TGTGCCAGCAGCCGTAGCGGGACTAGCGGGGGGGCCGGCACAGATACGCAGTATTTT. V is TRBV11-3 and J is TRBJ2-3, with TRBD2 matching 16 bases. V lost 5 bases and J lost 1; bases outside the gene matches: 9. Germline-derived CDR1 and CDR2 are SGHNT and YENEEA. The CDR3 totals 19 residues.

This chain joins TRBV19 and TRBJ2-2; 14 bases are shared with TRBD2. With V trimmed by 11 bases and J by 7 bases, 6 bases remained unmatched. There are 14 residues in the CDR3. The germline gives CDR1 LNHDA, CDR2 SQIVND (reference sequence). The chain's CDR3 is CAGRLAGGSGELFF. The DNA for the CDR3 is TGTGCCGGAAGACTAGCGGGGGGGAGCGGGGAGCTGTTTTTT.

The V and J genes are TRBV6-5 and TRBJ2-5; 9 positions match TRBD2. V lost 2 bases, J lost 4 bases, and 5 bases stayed unmatched. CDR3 length: 15 residues. Germline assignment: CDR1 MNHEY and CDR2 SVGAGI. The CDR3 DNA is TGTGCCAGCAGTTACGGCGGGGGGGCCCTAGAGACCCAGTACTTC. Translating it yields CASSYGGGALETQYF.

The chain links TRBV18 to TRBJ2-7, with D hard to call. With 0 bases removed from V and 6 bases from J, the gap between germline ends came to 9 bases. The CDR3 consists of 13 residues. Looked up from germline, CDR1 is KGHSH and CDR2 is LQKENI. The CDR3 region is CASSPPAKSEQYF. The CDR3 nucleotides are TGTGCCAGCTCACCACCGGCAAAATCCGAGCAGTACTTC.

This clone showed up many times. The rearrangement links TRBV2 to TRBJ2-7; 8 bases align to TRBD2. Trimming took 1 base from V and 4 from J; bases not matched to a gene: 3. CDR1 is SNHLY, CDR2 FYNNEI, per germline. This CDR3 region has 14 residues. CDR3 amino acids: CASSEERGTYEQYF. The CDR3 DNA reads as TGTGCCAGCAGTGAAGAGCGGGGGACGTACGAGCAGTACTTC.

The V gene is TRBV28, the J gene TRBJ2-5, with D unresolved. Germline-derived CDR1 and CDR2 are MDHEN and SYDVKM. The V end lost 5 bases, the J end lost 1 base, and 8 bases lay between the germline ends. This CDR3 comprises 13 residues. The CDR3 protein is CASSLHSQETQYF. The CDR3 nucleotides read TGTGCCAGCAGTCTCCACAGCCAAGAGACCCAGTACTTC.

V usage is TRBV6-5 and J usage is TRBJ1-2; 8 bases map to TRBD1. V shed 6 bases and J 4 bases; nucleotides not matched to a gene: 4. CDR3 length: 13 amino acids. Looked up from germline, CDR1 is MNHEY and CDR2 is SVGAGI. CDR3 sequence (DNA): TGTGCCAGCAGGGCAGGGGGCCCCTATGGCTACACCTTC. Amino acid sequence: CASRAGGPYGYTF.

The chain couples TRBV6-1 to TRBJ2-1; TRBD2 is a possible D gene (5 bases). V was clipped by 6 bases and J by 10 bases, with 13 bases between them. Germline V lookup: CDR1 MNHNS, CDR2 SASEGT. CDR3 length equals 12 residues. The DNA of the CDR3 is TGTGCCAGCAGGAACCTTTCGGGAGAGCAGTTCTTC. This sequence encodes CASRNLSGEQFF.

In its sample, this clone was seen a few times. The rearrangement uses TRBV6-5 and TRBJ1-2; 10 nucleotides agree with TRBD1. Trimming took 4 bases from V and 2 from J; bases not matched to a gene: 7. This CDR3 spans 16 amino acids. CDR1 and CDR2 from the germline V gene are MNHEY and SVGAGI. CDR3 sequence: CASSSPGGQGNYGYTF. The CDR3, as DNA: TGTGCCAGCAGTTCCCCGGGGGGACAGGGGAACTATGGCTACACCTTC.

The chain carries TRBV7-8 and TRBJ2-3; 13 bases fit TRBD2. The CDR3 has 18 residues. The trim removed 5 bases at V and 5 bases at J, leaving 13 bases unmatched. The V gene's germline CDR1 is SGHVS and CDR2 FQNEAQ. DNA of the CDR3: TGTGCCAGCAGCCGGCAGGCGACTAGCGGGGGGTCAAGAGATACGCAGTATTTT. Translated, it gives CASSRQATSGGSRDTQYF. Complete variable domain (other parts from reference TRBV7-8 and TRBJ2-3): GAGVSQSPRYKVAKRGQDVALRCDPISGHVSLFWYQQALGQGPEFLTYFQNEAQLDKSGLPSDRFFAERPEGSVSTLKIQRTQQEDSAVYLCASSRQATSGGSRDTQYFGPGTRLTVL.

V and J are TRBV6-1 and TRBJ1-2; no clear D. The germline gives CDR1 MNHNS, CDR2 SASEGT. The CDR3 is 12 residues long. Trimming left V 4 bases short and J 4 bases short, with 7 bases between. The CDR3 spells CASSGTSYGYTF. CDR3 in DNA: TGTGCCAGCAGTGGAACAAGCTATGGCTACACCTTC.

The chain employs TRBV5-1 and TRBJ1-2; possibly TRBD1 for D (5 bases). From germline, CDR1 is SGHRS and CDR2 YFSETQ. The CDR3 has 12 amino acids. V dropped 0 bases and J dropped 8 bases, with 8 bases sitting between them. CDR3 DNA sequence: TGCGCCAGCAGCTTGGACGGGGGAGGCTACACCTTC. It specifies CASSLDGGGYTF.

CDR3 DNA: TGTGCCAGCAGTCCTACAGGGCGGCTTGGCTACACCTTC. It is translated as CASSPTGRLGYTF. V and J are TRBV6-5 and TRBJ1-2, with D perhaps matching TRBD1 (6 bases). Germline V gene lookup returns CDR1 MNHEY and CDR2 SVGAGI. CDR3 length: 13 amino acids. V shed 5 bases and J shed 7 bases, with 14 bases lying between them.

J is TRBJ1-2 and V is TRBV7-2, with D possibly being TRBD1 (6 bases). The CDR3 contains 16 residues. Trimming removed 5 bases from V and 5 bases from J, with 21 bases in between. Germline loops: CDR1 SGHTA, CDR2 FQGNSA. The CDR3 DNA is TGTGCCAGCAGCAACCGGGGACACCTGACCAAGTATGGCTACACCTTC. Translation gives CASSNRGHLTKYGYTF.

V gene TRBV5-1 combines with J gene TRBJ2-7; perhaps TRBD2 as D (6 bases). V was cut by 3 bases and J by 6 bases, with 22 bases left in between. The CDR3 has 16 residues. Germline V gene data show CDR1 as SGHRS and CDR2 as YFSETQ. The CDR3 region is CASSSAVGPGDGEQYF. The CDR3, as DNA: TGCGCCAGCAGCTCCGCAGTGGGGCCGGGGGATGGCGAGCAGTACTTC.

The chain employs TRBV5-8 and TRBJ1-5; the D is unclear. Trimming stripped 2 bases from V and 10 bases from J, with 10 bases between. CDR1 is SGHTS, CDR2 YDEGEE, per germline. The CDR3 length is 12 residues. CDR3 sequence: CASSFGISPQHF. DNA of the CDR3: TGTGCCAGCAGCTTCGGTATTTCCCCCCAGCATTTT.

The CDR3 region is CASSVSRGFNEKLFF. CDR3 coding DNA: TGTGCCAGCAGCGTGAGCAGGGGGTTTAATGAAAAACTGTTTTTT. The chain is built from TRBV7-2 and TRBJ1-4; 7 nucleotides agree with TRBD1. V lost 5 bases and J lost 4; bases outside the gene matches: 7. The CDR3 contains 15 residues. Looked up from germline, CDR1 is SGHTA and CDR2 is FQGNSA.

This clone was seen just once. This chain links TRBV6-6 with TRBJ1-4; D gene unclear. Germline V lookup: CDR1 MNHNY, CDR2 SVGAGI (reference sequence). Deletions cut 6 bases from V and 6 bases from J, with 14 bases between. This CDR3 is 14 amino acids long. The CDR3: CASSLDTLDEKLFF. DNA for the CDR3: TGTGCCAGCAGCCTTGACACGCTGGATGAAAAACTGTTTTTT.

The chain employs TRBV25-1 and TRBJ2-5, with TRBD2 as a possible D gene (6 bases). Between the trimmed V and J ends, which lost 3 bases and 0 bases, there was a span of 8 bases. Germline CDR1 reads MGHDK; CDR2 reads SYGVNS. CDR3 length: 14 amino acids. DNA for the CDR3: TGTGCCAGCAGTGACGGACTATACCAAGAGACCCAGTACTTC. Its translation: CASSDGLYQETQYF.

The chain has TRBV19 and TRBJ1-5; 9 positions agree with TRBD1. CDR1 is LNHDA and CDR2 is SQIVND in the germline V gene (reference sequence). V lost 6 bases, J lost 3 bases, and 9 bases stayed unmatched. This CDR3 is built from 16 residues. The CDR3 coding sequence is TGTGCCAGTAGGACCACCGGGACAGGGTTCAATCAGCCCCAGCATTTT. Translated, it gives CASRTTGTGFNQPQHF.

The V call is TRBV4-2, the J call TRBJ2-1; possible D gene TRBD2, 7 bases. Trimming removed 0 bases at V and 2 bases at J, with 11 bases between. This CDR3 region has 16 residues. The germline V gene has CDR1 LGHNA and CDR2 YNFKEQ. CDR3 in amino acids: CASSQDGGGPYNEQFF. CDR3 nucleotides: TGTGCCAGCAGCCAAGATGGGGGGGGGCCCTACAATGAGCAGTTCTTC.